A single sample gave rise to the 3 T cell receptor beta chains below, sequenced in a study of blood T cell repertoires in COVID-19. The method was immunoSEQ multiplex PCR; TCRdb's version includes in-frame clones alone and lacks a portion of them. The sample comprises 72,000 or so clones, roughly 89% of which are singletons, and less than 1.5% rests with the top ten. Sequences were obtained from peripheral blood. Receptors were obtained from a man aged 60 to 75 with acute or convalescent COVID-19.

The DNA of the CDR3 is TGTGCCAGCGGCTTGGAGAGGGATCAGCCCCAGCATTTT. Translated, it gives CASGLERDQPQHF. The chain is built from TRBV2 and TRBJ1-5; no reliable D call. Germline V gene data show CDR1 as SNHLY and CDR2 as FYNNEI. V was clipped by 8 bases and J by 5 bases, with 13 bases between them. The CDR3 consists of 13 residues.

V usage is TRBV19 and J usage is TRBJ2-5; 8 nucleotides agree with TRBD1. The germline V gene has CDR1 LNHDA and CDR2 SQIVND (reference sequence). Trimming cost V 4 bases and J 1 base; bases outside gene matches: 5. This CDR3 has 15 residues. In DNA form, the CDR3 reads TGTGCCAGTAGTAAGCTCAGGGGGCCCCAAGAGACCCAGTACTTC. Residues: CASSKLRGPQETQYF.

This clone was seen a single time. The chain uses TRBV7-2 and TRBJ1-2; possible D gene TRBD1, 5 bases. The V gene lost 5 bases and the J gene lost 9 bases, with 13 bases spanning the gap. Germline V gene data show CDR1 as SGHTA and CDR2 as FQGNSA. The CDR3 extends over 12 amino acids. CDR3 coding DNA: TGTGCCAGCAGCACAGACAGTTGGAGCTACACCTTC. It is translated as CASSTDSWSYTF.